The entry that follows covers one T cell receptor (beta chain) sequence. What it recognizes is unknown. The validation cohort, a group of 100 to 150 subjects, included the donors and was separate from the roughly 700-subject first cohort. TCRdb keeps only in-frame clones here, not all; method: immunoSEQ multiplex PCR. In the table there are over 45,000 clones, 85% to 95% of which are singletons. This record belongs to a study of cytomegalovirus exposure and HLA in healthy donors. About the study: The 130 or so validation repertoires used the same platform as the roughly 700 first-cohort repertoires (as reported by a later analysis). Overall study results and limits: Among TCR beta chains, those listed as cytomegalovirus-associated numbered under 200. As confirmed in vitro, a few CMV-associated chains were specific for CMV antigens.

The origin of this receptor is a man aged 18 to 29 in good health and CMV-seronegative. Sequencing used PBMCs.

CDR3 protein: CASSVRDREGSEQYF. Here the CDR3 DNA reads TGTGCCAGCAGCGTAAGGGACAGGGAGGGGTCCGAGCAGTACTTC. The rearrangement uses TRBV9 and TRBJ2-7, with TRBD1 matching 9 bases. Trimming removed 1 base from V and 6 bases from J; junction bases left unmatched: 8. CDR1 is SGDLS, CDR2 YYNGEE, per germline. CDR3 length: 15 residues.